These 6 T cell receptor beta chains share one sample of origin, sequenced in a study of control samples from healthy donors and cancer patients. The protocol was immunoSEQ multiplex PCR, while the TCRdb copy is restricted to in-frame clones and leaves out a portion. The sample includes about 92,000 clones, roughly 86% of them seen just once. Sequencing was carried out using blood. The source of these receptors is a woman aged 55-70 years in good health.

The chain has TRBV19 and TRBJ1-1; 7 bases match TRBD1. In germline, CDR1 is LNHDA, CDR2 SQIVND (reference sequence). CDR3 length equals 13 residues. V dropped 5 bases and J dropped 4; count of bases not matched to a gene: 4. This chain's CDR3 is CASSSDRVTEAFF. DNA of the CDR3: TGTGCCAGTAGTTCAGACAGGGTCACTGAAGCTTTCTTT.

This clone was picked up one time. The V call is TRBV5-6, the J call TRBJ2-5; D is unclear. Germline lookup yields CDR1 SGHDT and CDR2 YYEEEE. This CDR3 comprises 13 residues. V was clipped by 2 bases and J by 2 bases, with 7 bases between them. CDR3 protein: CASSLWEQETQYF. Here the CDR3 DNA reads TGTGCCAGCAGCTTATGGGAACAAGAGACCCAGTACTTC.

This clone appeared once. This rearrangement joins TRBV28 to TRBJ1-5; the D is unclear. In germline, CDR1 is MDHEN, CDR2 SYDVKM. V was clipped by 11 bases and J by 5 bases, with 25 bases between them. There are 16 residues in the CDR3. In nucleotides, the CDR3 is TGTGCCTCACGTGACGGAGCGTCACTGGCCCATCAGCCCCAGCATTTT. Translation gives CASRDGASLAHQPQHF.

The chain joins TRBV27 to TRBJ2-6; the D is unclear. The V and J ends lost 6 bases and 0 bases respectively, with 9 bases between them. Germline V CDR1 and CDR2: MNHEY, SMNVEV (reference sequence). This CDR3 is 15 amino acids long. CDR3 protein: CASRSWDSGANVLTF. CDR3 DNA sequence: TGTGCCAGCAGATCCTGGGACTCTGGGGCCAACGTCCTGACTTTC.

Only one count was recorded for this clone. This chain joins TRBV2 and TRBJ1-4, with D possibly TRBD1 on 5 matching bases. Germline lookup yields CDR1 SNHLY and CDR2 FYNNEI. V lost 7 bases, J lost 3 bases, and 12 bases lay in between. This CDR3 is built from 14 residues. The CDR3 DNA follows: TGTGCCAGCAATATCCAGGGTTCTAATGAAAAACTGTTTTTT. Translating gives CASNIQGSNEKLFF. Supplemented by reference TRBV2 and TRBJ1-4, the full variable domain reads EPEVTQTPSHQVTQMGQEVILRCVPISNHLYFYWYRQILGQKVEFLVSFYNNEISEKSEIFDDQFSVERPDGSNFTLKIRSTKLEDSAMYFCASNIQGSNEKLFFGSGTQLSVL.

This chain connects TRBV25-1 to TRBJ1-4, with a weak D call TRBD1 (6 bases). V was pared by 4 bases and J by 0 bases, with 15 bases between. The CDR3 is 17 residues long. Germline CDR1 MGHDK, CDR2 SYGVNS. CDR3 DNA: TGTGCCAGCAGTGGAACAGGGAACGAAGCAACTAATGAAAAACTGTTTTTT. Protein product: CASSGTGNEATNEKLFF.